Each of the 15 T cell receptor beta chains below was sequenced from the same sample in a study of CD8 T cells in ankylosing spondylitis. Using its own MiXCR run on the 5' RACE reads, TCRdb lists one record per CDR3 protein. The sample contains about 200,000 distinct CDR3 sequences, around 13% of which appear only once. Sequencing was carried out using blood, either unsorted or a sorted T cell fraction (not recorded which). The receptors were sampled from a male donor with ankylosing spondylitis or in good health (not recorded which).

Many counts were recorded for this clonotype. The rearrangement links TRBV7-9 to TRBJ1-1; D unclear. The CDR3 is 13 amino acids. CDR1 is SEHNR and CDR2 is FQNEAQ in the germline V gene (reference sequence). Trimming removed 0 bases from V and 3 bases from J, with 5 bases in between. Written as DNA, the CDR3 is TGTGCCAGCAGCTTAGCGGGTTACACTGAAGCTTTCTTT. It specifies CASSLAGYTEAFF.

This clonotype appeared a few times. The chain links TRBV7-9 to TRBJ1-1; D remains ambiguous. There are 12 residues in the CDR3. CDR1 and CDR2 from the germline V gene are SEHNR and FQNEAQ (reference sequence). With 1 base removed from V and 6 bases from J, the gap between germline ends came to 6 bases. CDR3: CASSLVGAEAFF. The CDR3 DNA reads TGTGCCAGCAGCTTAGTCGGGGCTGAAGCTTTCTTT.

This clonotype appeared a few times. The chain links TRBV7-9 to TRBJ2-7; D gene uncertain. Between the trimmed V and J ends, which lost 3 bases and 1 base, there was a span of 13 bases. Germline V gene lookup returns CDR1 SEHNR and CDR2 FQNEAQ (reference sequence). The CDR3 runs 15 residues. Here the CDR3 reads CASSFLPGDSYEQYF. The CDR3 nucleotides are TGTGCCAGCAGCTTCCTCCCAGGCGATTCCTACGAGCAGTACTTC. Based on the CDR3 plus reference TRBV7-9 and TRBJ2-7, the full variable domain is DTGVSQNPRHKITKRGQNVTFRCDPISEHNRLYWYRQTLGQGPEFLTYFQNEAQLEKSRLLSDRFSAERPKGSFSTLEIQRTEQGDSAMYLCASSFLPGDSYEQYFGPGTRLTVT.

There are a few counts of this clonotype. The chain has TRBV12-3 or TRBV12-4 and TRBJ1-2; a possible D gene is TRBD1 (6 bases). This CDR3 region has 14 residues. Trimming stripped 3 bases from V and 5 bases from J, with 13 bases between. The CDR3 spells CASSFGQLGYGYTF. CDR3 in DNA: TGTGCCAGCAGTTTCGGACAGCTCGGTTATGGCTACACCTTC.

The chain employs TRBV12-3 or TRBV12-4 and TRBJ2-1; 15 nucleotides line up with TRBD2. V was pared by 5 bases and J by 15 bases, with 5 bases of the junction left unmatched. The CDR3 is 13 residues long. Here the CDR3 reads CASSPGLAGGPFF. As DNA, the CDR3 is TGTGCCAGCAGTCCGGGACTAGCGGGAGGTCCGTTCTTC.

The J gene is TRBJ1-2, the V gene TRBV27, with D possibly TRBD1 on 6 matching bases. This CDR3 has 14 residues. V lost 2 bases, J lost 1 base, and 8 bases lay in between. CDR1 and CDR2 (germline): MNHEY, SMNVEV (reference sequence). CDR3 nucleotides: TGTGCCAGCAGTTTAAGAGGGGGTAACTATGGCTACACCTTC. This translates into CASSLRGGNYGYTF.

The rearrangement joins TRBV9 to TRBJ2-1, with a possible D match to TRBD1 (5 bases). The CDR3 covers 15 residues. Germline V gene sequence: CDR1 SGDLS, CDR2 YYNGEE. V was cut by 2 bases and J by 0 bases, with 9 bases left in between. CDR3 coding DNA: TGTGCCAGCAGCGTTCGTGACAGCTCCTACAATGAGCAGTTCTTC. Translation: CASSVRDSSYNEQFF.

In nucleotides, the CDR3 is TGTGCCCGAAGCGAACCCGGACAGGGAAAGGGAGGGGAGCTGTTTTTT. It is translated as CARSEPGQGKGGELFF. V and J are TRBV2 and TRBJ2-2, with 8 nucleotides matching TRBD1. CDR3 size: 16 residues. V was clipped by 11 bases and J by 8 bases; unmatched bases: 19. CDR1 is SNHLY, CDR2 FYNNEI, per germline.

This clonotype was picked up many times. The chain has TRBV4-2 and TRBJ1-2; D is ambiguous. The germline V gene encodes CDR1 LGHNA and CDR2 YNFKEQ. V dropped 4 bases and J dropped 8 bases, with 23 bases sitting between them. The CDR3 length is 16 residues. The CDR3 region is CASSRVADRTSLGYTF. For the CDR3, the DNA is TGTGCCAGCAGCCGAGTCGCTGACCGAACCTCCCTGGGCTACACCTTC.

In DNA, the CDR3 is TGTGCCAGCAGCCAATACGGTCTTAGGTACGAGCAGTACTTC. Translating gives CASSQYGLRYEQYF. V is TRBV16 and J is TRBJ2-7; D uncertain. Trimming took off 1 base at V and 4 bases at J, with 11 bases between the two ends. Germline lookup yields CDR1 KGHSY and CDR2 FQNENV. The CDR3 totals 14 residues.

There are a few counts of this clonotype. This rearrangement joins TRBV12-5 to TRBJ2-1, with TRBD1 identical over 8 bases. V shed 6 bases, J shed 2 bases, and the junction held 6 bases outside the gene matches. CDR1 and CDR2 from the germline V gene are LGHNT and FRNRAP. This CDR3 has 15 residues. The CDR3 region has the DNA TGTGCTAGTGGCACCGGACAGGGTGCCTACAATGAGCAGTTCTTC. Its protein is CASGTGQGAYNEQFF.

This sequence joins TRBV4-1 and TRBJ2-2, with D maybe TRBD2 (6 bases). Trimming left V 0 bases short and J 5 bases short, with 13 bases between. The CDR3 loop spans 16 amino acids. Germline CDR1 is MGHRA and CDR2 is YSYEKL. This CDR3 is CASSQDPGGATGELFF. CDR3 nucleotides: TGCGCCAGCAGCCAAGACCCTGGCGGGGCTACCGGGGAGCTGTTTTTT.

This clonotype was detected only a few times. This rearrangement joins TRBV30 to TRBJ1-1, with TRBD1 matching over 7 bases. Germline trimming cut 2 bases from V and 0 bases from J; bases unmatched to any gene: 3. The CDR3 is made up of 14 amino acids. Per the germline V gene, CDR1 is GTSNPN and CDR2 is SVGIG (reference sequence). The CDR3 nucleotides read TGTGCCTGGAGTATACAGGGGATGAACACTGAAGCTTTCTTT. This codes for CAWSIQGMNTEAFF.

This clonotype was observed a handful of times. The chain has TRBV15 and TRBJ2-2; tentatively, D is TRBD1 (5 bases). Trimming took 1 base from V and 6 from J, leaving 12 bases between them. The germline V gene has CDR1 LNHNV and CDR2 YYDKDF (reference sequence). CDR3 length equals 15 residues. This CDR3 reads CATSRGGWLPGELFF. The CDR3, as DNA: TGTGCCACCAGCAGAGGGGGCTGGCTTCCCGGGGAGCTGTTTTTT. Full variable domain (remainder filled in from reference TRBV15 and TRBJ2-2): DAMVIQNPRYQVTQFGKPVTLSCSQTLNHNVMYWYQQKSSQAPKLLFHYYDKDFNNEADTPDNFQSRRPNTSFCFLDIRSPGLGDTAMYLCATSRGGWLPGELFFGEGSRLTVL.

This clonotype turned up a few times. This chain uses TRBV20-1 with TRBJ2-1; D possibly uses TRBD1 or TRBD2 (5 bases each). V was clipped by 1 base and J by 10 bases, with 14 bases between them. Germline assignment: CDR1 DFQATT and CDR2 SNEGSKA (reference sequence). The CDR3 totals 13 residues. The CDR3 reads CSARAVLAGEQFF. The CDR3 nucleotides are TGCAGTGCTAGAGCCGTCCTAGCAGGGGAGCAGTTCTTC.